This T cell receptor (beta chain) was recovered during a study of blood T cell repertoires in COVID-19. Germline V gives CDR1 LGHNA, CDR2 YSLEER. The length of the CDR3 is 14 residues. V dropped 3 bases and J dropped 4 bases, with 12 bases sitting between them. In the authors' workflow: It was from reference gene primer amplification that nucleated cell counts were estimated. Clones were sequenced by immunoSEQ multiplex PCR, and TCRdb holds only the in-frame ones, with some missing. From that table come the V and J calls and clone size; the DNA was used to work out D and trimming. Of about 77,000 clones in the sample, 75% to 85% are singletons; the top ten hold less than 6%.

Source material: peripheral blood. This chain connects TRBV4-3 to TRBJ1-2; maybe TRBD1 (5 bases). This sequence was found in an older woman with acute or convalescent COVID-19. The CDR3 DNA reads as TGCGCCAGCAGCCATACAGGTCTGGGCTATGGCTACACCTTC. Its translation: CASSHTGLGYGYTF.